This paragraph reports one TCR beta chain. Its antigen is as yet unknown. Produced via immunoSEQ multiplex PCR; TCRdb's table is partial and in-frame only. The sample holds 1,500,000 or so clones, 96% seen once. The source of the sample is a study of shared clonotypes between healthy human individuals. Study findings and constraints: Clonotypes which were not shared had lower generation probabilities than clonotypes that all four donors shared. Across a handful of donors, naive CD4 shared around 5%, naive CD8 more than 3%, memory CD4 roughly 2.2%, memory CD8 0.4% to 0.5%. Depth of sequencing was expected to influence donor clonotype sharing.

Sequencing was done on a sample of naive CD4+ T cells sorted from blood. This sample's subset: CD45RA+ positively selected. This TCR derives from a man aged 30 to 45 in good health.

This chain's CDR3 is CASSFGHFSNQPQHF. In nucleotides, the CDR3 is TGTGCCAGCAGCTTTGGACACTTTAGCAATCAGCCCCAGCATTTT. V gene TRBV5-6 combines with J gene TRBJ1-5; possible D gene TRBD1, 5 bases. Germline V gene sequence: CDR1 SGHDT, CDR2 YYEEEE. V was cut by 2 bases and J by 0 bases, with 9 bases left in between. This CDR3 spans 15 amino acids.